What follows are 23 T cell receptor beta chains derived from one specimen sequenced in a study of post-analysis software for immune sequencing data. Built from TCR beta cDNA, the libraries had unique molecular identifiers in them. TCRdb recomputed calls from the PCR reads with MiXCR, one row per CDR3 protein. Of 380,000 or so distinct CDR3 sequences listed, 30% to 45% were seen once; the top ten hold over 10%. Regarding the study as a whole: Included in a set of several TRBV segments more frequent in patients than controls were TRBV5-6, TRBV5-1 and TRBV20-1.

These TCRs' antigens remain unknown. The specimen sequenced was blood. The receptor set was obtained from a girl aged 10 to 17 with multiple sclerosis.

This clonotype showed up just once. The chain joins TRBV7-2 to TRBJ1-5; D is ambiguous. The CDR3 runs to 13 residues. CDR1 SGHTA and CDR2 FQGNSA come from the germline V gene. Trimming took off 5 bases at V and 7 bases at J, with 12 bases between the two ends. This CDR3 is CASSPSGGQPQHF. In DNA form, the CDR3 reads TGTGCCAGCAGCCCTAGCGGCGGGCAGCCCCAGCATTTT.

This clonotype was seen a handful of times. The genes are TRBV7-9 and TRBJ2-3; 7 nucleotides agree with TRBD1. CDR3 length: 12 amino acids. V dropped 6 bases and J dropped 6; count of bases not matched to a gene: 3. CDR1 and CDR2 (germline): SEHNR, FQNEAQ (reference sequence). The CDR3 region is CASRTGLDTQYF. For the CDR3, the DNA is TGTGCCAGCAGGACAGGGTTGGATACGCAGTATTTT. The whole variable domain, remainder taken from reference TRBV7-9 and TRBJ2-3, is DTGVSQNPRHKITKRGQNVTFRCDPISEHNRLYWYRQTLGQGPEFLTYFQNEAQLEKSRLLSDRFSAERPKGSFSTLEIQRTEQGDSAMYLCASRTGLDTQYFGPGTRLTVL.

This clonotype was counted between two and nine times. The CDR3 sequence: CSAAGTERYEQYF. DNA for the CDR3: TGCAGCGCCGCCGGGACGGAGAGATACGAGCAGTACTTC. This chain connects TRBV29-1 to TRBJ2-7, with D possibly being TRBD1 or TRBD2 (5 bases each). The V and J ends lost 7 bases and 4 bases respectively, with 17 bases between them. Looked up from germline, CDR1 is SQVTM and CDR2 is ANQGSEA. This CDR3 spans 13 amino acids.

The rearrangement links TRBV28 to TRBJ2-7, with 8 bases fitting TRBD1. The CDR3 runs 14 residues. V was clipped by 7 bases and J by 2 bases; unmatched bases: 7. From germline, CDR1 is MDHEN and CDR2 SYDVKM. CDR3 sequence: CASTTQGVAYEQYF. CDR3 bases: TGTGCCAGCACGACACAGGGGGTTGCCTACGAGCAGTACTTC.

The rearrangement links TRBV10-3 to TRBJ1-2, with 11 bases that match TRBD1. The germline gives CDR1 ENHRY, CDR2 SYGVKD. The CDR3 spans 13 residues. With 10 bases clipped from V and 4 bases from J, the junction kept 5 bases outside the gene matches. CDR3 loop: CASRTGGFYGYTF. The CDR3 DNA follows: TGTGCCAGCCGGACAGGGGGCTTCTATGGCTACACCTTC.

This clonotype showed up just a few times. V is TRBV20-1 and J is TRBJ2-1; 9 nucleotides agree with TRBD2. CDR1 DFQATT and CDR2 SNEGSKA come from the germline V gene (reference sequence). The CDR3 covers 12 residues. J was trimmed by 7 bases and V by 6 bases; bases with no gene match: 4. The CDR3 loop reads CSAAGGVNEQFF. In DNA form, the CDR3 reads TGCAGTGCCGCGGGGGGGGTGAATGAGCAGTTCTTC.

By its share, this clonotype is medium-sized (0.01 to 0.1%). The chain links TRBV4-2 to TRBJ1-1; possible D gene TRBD1, 6 bases. Germline-derived CDR1 and CDR2 are LGHNA and YNFKEQ. The CDR3 loop spans 13 amino acids. Deletions cut 2 bases from V and 6 bases from J, with 10 bases between. The CDR3 DNA sequence: TGTGCCAGCAGCCAAACTGGGACACCTGAAGCTTTCTTT. Protein product: CASSQTGTPEAFF.

The chain joins TRBV20-1 to TRBJ2-1; possible D gene TRBD2, 6 bases. CDR3 length: 15 residues. From germline, CDR1 is DFQATT and CDR2 SNEGSKA (reference sequence). With 1 base removed from V and 4 bases from J, the gap between germline ends came to 14 bases. This CDR3 is CSARVVAGSYNEQFF. CDR3 nucleotides: TGCAGTGCTAGAGTGGTGGCGGGGTCTTACAATGAGCAGTTCTTC.

This clonotype appeared a single time. The CDR3 spells CASSGRFQSRNSGANVLTF. CDR3 DNA sequence: TGTGCCAGCAGCGGACGTTTTCAATCACGCAACTCTGGGGCCAACGTCCTGACTTTC. The rearrangement links TRBV9 to TRBJ2-6; D uncertain. The CDR3 sequence is 19 residues long. Trimming pared 3 bases from V and 0 bases from J, leaving 19 bases between. From germline, CDR1 is SGDLS and CDR2 YYNGEE. Filled out from reference TRBV9 and TRBJ2-6, the complete variable domain reads DSGVTQTPKHLITATGQRVTLRCSPRSGDLSVYWYQQSLDQGLQFLIQYYNGEERAKGNILERFSAQQFPDLHSELNLSSLELGDSALYFCASSGRFQSRNSGANVLTFGAGSRLTVL.

This clonotype was observed a handful of times. J is TRBJ2-7 and V is TRBV10-3; 8 positions agree with TRBD1. Per the germline V gene, CDR1 is ENHRY and CDR2 is SYGVKD. CDR3 length equals 15 residues. Trimming at V came to 3 bases and at J to 5 bases, leaving 9 bases not matched to a gene. The CDR3 nucleotides are TGTGCCATCAGTGAAGGACAGGGCTACGTGGACGAGCAGTACTTC. Translation: CAISEGQGYVDEQYF.

The chain combines TRBV20-1 with TRBJ2-7; D not resolved. Trimming shortened V by 6 bases and J by 0 bases, and 15 bases separated the two germline ends. Germline lookup yields CDR1 DFQATT and CDR2 SNEGSKA (reference sequence). CDR3 length equals 14 residues. CDR3 region: CSAPFSTSSYEQYF. For the CDR3, the DNA is TGCAGTGCCCCGTTCAGTACCAGCTCCTACGAGCAGTACTTC.

This chain uses TRBV6-2 or TRBV6-3 with TRBJ2-3, with TRBD2 matching 10 bases. Germline V gene sequence: CDR1 MNHEY, CDR2 SVGEGT. This CDR3 is built from 13 residues. J was trimmed by 9 bases and V by 5 bases; bases with no gene match: 5. As DNA, the CDR3 is TGTGCCAGCAGTCCTCGGACTAGCGGCACGCAGTATTTT. It yields the protein CASSPRTSGTQYF.

Only a few counts were recorded for this clonotype. The chain couples TRBV7-2 to TRBJ1-6; possibly TRBD1 for D (6 bases). The CDR3 spans 14 residues. Trimming took off 5 bases at V and 2 bases at J, with 7 bases between the two ends. Germline V gene lookup returns CDR1 SGHTA and CDR2 FQGNSA. The CDR3 here is CASSPGAYNSPLHF. The CDR3 DNA reads TGTGCCAGCAGCCCAGGGGCCTATAATTCACCCCTCCACTTT.

This clonotype was detected a few times. The chain combines TRBV5-1 with TRBJ2-5; D gene unclear. In germline, CDR1 is SGHRS, CDR2 YFSETQ. The CDR3 extends over 14 amino acids. V lost 6 bases and J 5 bases, leaving 17 bases between the germline ends. As DNA, the CDR3 is TGCGCCAGCACCCTTCTTTCCTCACAGGAGACCCAGTACTTC. Translation gives CASTLLSSQETQYF.

The chain is built from TRBV7-2 and TRBJ2-7, with D possibly being TRBD2 (5 bases). The CDR3 has 14 amino acids. Germline lookup yields CDR1 SGHTA and CDR2 FQGNSA. Trimming removed 5 bases from V and 5 bases from J, with 16 bases in between. The CDR3 spells CASSPPNEGHEQYF. CDR3 coding DNA: TGTGCCAGCAGCCCCCCCAACGAGGGCCACGAGCAGTACTTC.

There are a few counts of this clonotype. The gene calls are TRBV5-1 and TRBJ2-5; D ambiguous. CDR3 length equals 13 residues. Trimming removed 6 bases from V and 2 bases from J, with 11 bases in between. Per germline, CDR1 SGHRS and CDR2 YFSETQ. This CDR3 is CASTNLGQETQYF. The CDR3 DNA reads TGCGCCAGCACGAACCTGGGGCAAGAGACCCAGTACTTC.

This clonotype was seen at least ten times. V gene TRBV12-3 or TRBV12-4 combines with J gene TRBJ1-1; 7 nucleotides line up with TRBD1. The junction had 2 bases not matched to a gene; V was cut back by 6 bases and J by 4 bases. There are 12 residues in the CDR3. The CDR3 DNA reads TGTGCCAGCAGCCCAGGGGGCACTGAAGCTTTCTTT. Its translation: CASSPGGTEAFF.

The chain joins TRBV2 to TRBJ2-4, with TRBD2 as a possible D gene (6 bases). This CDR3 contains 16 residues. The V end lost 2 bases, the J end lost 7 bases, and 18 bases lay between the germline ends. The germline gives CDR1 SNHLY, CDR2 FYNNEI. The CDR3 loop is CASSEFAGTLGNIQYF. CDR3 nucleotide sequence: TGTGCCAGCAGTGAATTTGCGGGGACGTTGGGGAACATTCAGTACTTC.

The chain's CDR3 is CASSLSGGSDEQFF. The CDR3 nucleotides are TGTGCCAGCAGCCTTTCGGGAGGTTCCGATGAGCAGTTCTTC. The chain has TRBV7-9 and TRBJ2-1, with TRBD2 identical over 7 bases. Germline V gives CDR1 SEHNR, CDR2 FQNEAQ (reference sequence). With 5 bases clipped from V and 8 bases from J, the junction kept 9 bases outside the gene matches. The CDR3 spans 14 residues. Drawing the rest from reference TRBV7-9 and TRBJ2-1, the complete variable domain is DTGVSQNPRHKITKRGQNVTFRCDPISEHNRLYWYRQTLGQGPEFLTYFQNEAQLEKSRLLSDRFSAERPKGSFSTLEIQRTEQGDSAMYLCASSLSGGSDEQFFGPGTRLTVL.

The rearrangement uses TRBV20-1 and TRBJ2-7, with D unresolved. This CDR3 has 13 amino acids. Trimming shortened V by 3 bases and J by 6 bases, and 15 bases separated the two germline ends. Germline CDR1 reads DFQATT; CDR2 reads SNEGSKA (reference sequence). The CDR3 DNA is TGCAGTGCTAGCCCTCTTCTTACCCCCGAGCAGTACTTC. This translates into CSASPLLTPEQYF.

This clonotype was counted between two and nine times. The rearrangement links TRBV12-3 or TRBV12-4 to TRBJ2-5; D remains unclear. Trimming cost V 6 bases and J 0 bases, with 17 bases left between them. This CDR3 is built from 16 residues. CDR3 nucleotide sequence: TGTGCCAGCAGCTCTCTTGCTCGAGTATACCAAGAGACCCAGTACTTC. Residues: CASSSLARVYQETQYF.

This chain joins TRBV13 and TRBJ2-1, with TRBD1 matching 11 bases. Germline-derived CDR1 and CDR2 are PRHDT and FYEKMQ (reference sequence). This CDR3 is 17 amino acids long. V dropped 5 bases and J dropped 9; count of bases not matched to a gene: 15. CDR3 sequence (DNA): TGTGCCAGCAGCCCCCTTTGGACAGGGGGCGGCGAAGGTGAGCAGTTCTTC. Amino acid sequence: CASSPLWTGGGEGEQFF.

The chain combines TRBV6-5 with TRBJ2-5; 15 bases are shared with TRBD2. The V and J ends lost 2 bases and 4 bases, in that order; junction bases with no gene match: 8. CDR1 MNHEY and CDR2 SVGAGI come from the germline V gene. The CDR3 covers 18 residues. The CDR3 coding sequence is TGTGCCAGCAGTTACGGTGGTCGGACTAGCGGGGGGGCAGAGACCCAGTACTTC. Translated: CASSYGGRTSGGAETQYF.